This T cell receptor beta chain originates from a study of T cell responses to AZD1222 COVID-19 vaccine. Study-level results: Clonal diversity was possibly underestimated, and white British individuals and females predominated among donors. Only a handful of AZD1222 recipients, roughly six in all, had baseline seropositivity.

CDR1 and CDR2 (germline): DFQATT, SNEGSKA (reference sequence). Trimming removed 1 base from V and 1 base from J, with 1 base in between. CDR3 length: 11 amino acids. TCRdb keeps only in-frame clones here, not all; method: immunoSEQ multiplex PCR. The sample yields 120,000 to 150,000 clones, 85% to 90% seen once. As to this clone: The antigen is undetermined. Other DNA sequences in the same sample also yield this CDR3.

Sequenced material: peripheral blood, taken 28 days after the second AZD1222 dose. This clonotype originated in an adult who received the AZD1222 COVID-19 vaccine. The chain employs TRBV20-1 and TRBJ1-1; D unresolved. CDR3: CSARGNTEAFF. In DNA, the CDR3 is TGCAGTGCTAGAGGGAACACTGAAGCTTTCTTT.